These 21 T cell receptor beta chains originate from one sample sequenced in a study of T cell repertoires in cytomegalovirus infection. TCRdb reanalysed the reads using MiXCR and keeps one entry per CDR3 protein. The sample contains 200,000 or so distinct CDR3 sequences, roughly 19% of which appear only once. Sequencing was performed on PBMCs. These receptors were collected from a human donor in good health (CMV status not recorded). Some clones in this sample may be carry-over from other donors' samples.

This clonotype was detected ten times or more. The V gene is TRBV7-3, the J gene TRBJ1-1; TRBD1 agrees at 8 bases. The CDR3 sequence is 16 residues long. The trim removed 5 bases at V and 1 base at J, leaving 9 bases unmatched. In germline, CDR1 is SGHTA, CDR2 FQGTGA. CDR3 in DNA: TGTGCCAGCAGCCCCTTCGGACAGGGAAGGAACACTGAAGCTTTCTTT. It translates to CASSPFGQGRNTEAFF.

Only one count was recorded for this clonotype. The rearrangement uses TRBV20-1 and TRBJ2-5, with D maybe TRBD2 (6 bases). This CDR3 has 14 residues. Germline CDR1 is DFQATT and CDR2 is SNEGSKA (reference sequence). The germline V and J ends were trimmed by 5 bases and 3 bases, with 16 bases remaining between them. CDR3 nucleotides: TGCAGTGCTGACCGACTAGGCCGGGAAGAGACCCAGTACTTC. Protein product: CSADRLGREETQYF.

This chain uses TRBV11-2 with TRBJ1-3; D remains ambiguous. V was cut by 7 bases and J by 4 bases, with 14 bases left in between. This CDR3 has 14 amino acids. The germline CDR1 and CDR2 sequences are SGHAT and FQNNGV. The CDR3 sequence is CASNAPRLGNTIYF. The CDR3 DNA sequence: TGTGCCAGCAACGCTCCGAGACTGGGAAACACCATATATTTT.

J is TRBJ2-4 and V is TRBV7-9; 7 bases align to TRBD1. The CDR3 spans 13 residues. CDR1 and CDR2 from the germline V gene are SEHNR and FQNEAQ (reference sequence). J lost 8 bases, V lost 6 bases, and 7 bases had no gene match. As DNA, the CDR3 is TGTGCCAGCAGTTCTCCGGGACAGTACATTCAGTACTTC. As protein: CASSSPGQYIQYF.

The genes are TRBV6-1 and TRBJ1-3; D is uncertain. The V end was cut by 2 bases, the J end by 9 bases, with 14 bases between. CDR3 size: 14 residues. In germline, CDR1 is MNHNS, CDR2 SASEGT. The CDR3 DNA reads TGTGCCAGCAGTGAAAGGGTTGGATGGGGCACCATATATTTT. Protein: CASSERVGWGTIYF.

The chain joins TRBV29-1 to TRBJ2-5; 14 nucleotides line up with TRBD2. Germline V lookup: CDR1 SQVTM, CDR2 ANQGSEA. This CDR3 region has 16 residues. V lost 4 bases and J lost 4; bases outside the gene matches: 8. CDR3 in amino acids: CSVGVGLAGGGETQYF. CDR3 coding DNA: TGCAGCGTTGGGGTCGGACTAGCGGGAGGAGGAGAGACCCAGTACTTC.

There are a few counts of this clonotype. The chain is built from TRBV12-3 or TRBV12-4 and TRBJ2-5; 9 bases agree with TRBD1. V gave up 4 bases and J gave up 0 bases; unmatched junction bases: 9. The CDR3 runs 17 residues. CDR3 bases: TGTGCCAGCAGTTACAGACCACGGACAGGGGACCAAGAGACCCAGTACTTC. It is translated as CASSYRPRTGDQETQYF.

The chain uses TRBV15 and TRBJ1-2; a possible D gene is TRBD1 (6 bases). CDR1 and CDR2 from the germline V gene are LNHNV and YYDKDF (reference sequence). The CDR3 has 14 residues. Trimming removed 4 bases at V and 0 bases at J, with 9 bases between. CDR3 in DNA: TGTGCCACCAGCATGGGGGCTACTAACTATGGCTACACCTTC. Translated: CATSMGATNYGYTF.

This clonotype was seen repeatedly, ten times or more. The rearrangement joins TRBV11-2 to TRBJ1-2, with unresolved D. Germline V CDR1 and CDR2: SGHAT, FQNNGV. The CDR3 contains 15 residues. Trimming removed 5 bases from V and 4 bases from J, with 17 bases in between. CDR3 loop: CASSPTPRSVYGYTF. In nucleotides, the CDR3 is TGTGCCAGCAGCCCGACCCCCCGCAGCGTCTATGGCTACACCTTC.

This clonotype was seen many times. The J gene is TRBJ1-6, the V gene TRBV7-2, with D maybe TRBD1 (5 bases). The V gene lost 5 bases and the J gene lost 7 bases, with 15 bases spanning the gap. CDR1 and CDR2 (germline): SGHTA, FQGNSA. The CDR3 spans 15 residues. This CDR3 reads CASSALGGANSPLHF. The CDR3 nucleotides read TGTGCCAGCAGCGCTCTGGGGGGTGCAAATTCACCCCTCCACTTT.

This clonotype appeared many times. V and J are TRBV6-2 or TRBV6-3 and TRBJ2-3; D might be TRBD2 (6 bases). There are 16 residues in the CDR3. The germline CDR1 and CDR2 sequences are MNHEY and SVGEGT. Trimming took off 7 bases at V and 2 bases at J, with 19 bases between the two ends. The CDR3 loop is CASNPLPGLATDTQYF. CDR3 in DNA: TGTGCCAGCAACCCTCTTCCGGGACTGGCCACAGATACGCAGTATTTT.

The table lists this clonotype with a few counts. The J gene is TRBJ2-2, the V gene TRBV12-3 or TRBV12-4; TRBD1 agrees at 7 bases. This CDR3 contains 16 residues. The V and J ends lost 2 bases and 7 bases, in that order; junction bases with no gene match: 10. CDR3 loop: CASSLRRGGFVGELFF. The CDR3 DNA reads TGTGCCAGCAGTTTACGTCGAGGGGGCTTTGTCGGGGAGCTGTTTTTT.

This clonotype was counted many times. V usage is TRBV7-2 and J usage is TRBJ1-1; possible D gene TRBD1, 6 bases. CDR3 length: 16 amino acids. Between the trimmed V and J ends, which lost 3 bases and 4 bases, there was a span of 18 bases. Germline CDR1 is SGHTA and CDR2 is FQGNSA. The CDR3 sequence is CASSFRGEIIGTEAFF. CDR3 in DNA: TGTGCCAGCAGCTTCAGGGGAGAAATTATAGGCACTGAAGCTTTCTTT. Full variable domain (rest looked up from reference TRBV7-2 and TRBJ1-1): GAGVSQSPSNKVTEKGKDVELRCDPISGHTALYWYRQSLGQGLEFLIYFQGNSAPDKSGLPSDRFSAERTGGSVSTLTIQRTQQEDSAVYLCASSFRGEIIGTEAFFGQGTRLTVV.

The table lists this clonotype with many counts. The chain couples TRBV7-2 to TRBJ2-1; either TRBD1 or TRBD2 may fit D (5 bases each). The CDR3 runs to 15 residues. Germline CDR1 reads SGHTA; CDR2 reads FQGNSA. V was shortened by 5 bases and J by 7 bases, with 18 bases between the two germline ends. The CDR3 bases are TGTGCCAGCAGCCCACCGGGACCCTCCCGGAATGAGCAGTTCTTC. Encoded protein: CASSPPGPSRNEQFF.

This chain joins TRBV12-3 or TRBV12-4 and TRBJ2-7; D remains unclear. This CDR3 is built from 15 residues. The germline V and J ends were trimmed by 1 base and 5 bases, with 15 bases remaining between them. CDR3 loop: CASSLVEGGKHEQYF. The CDR3 nucleotides read TGTGCCAGCAGTTTAGTCGAAGGCGGAAAGCACGAGCAGTACTTC.

This clonotype was recorded a few times. The rearrangement uses TRBV9 and TRBJ2-6; no clear D gene. There are 15 residues in the CDR3. V was clipped by 5 bases and J by 0 bases, with 9 bases between them. In germline, CDR1 is SGDLS, CDR2 YYNGEE. The CDR3 coding sequence is TGTGCCAGCAGGGATCAGCCCTCTGGGGCCAACGTCCTGACTTTC. Protein product: CASRDQPSGANVLTF. The complete variable domain, with remaining parts taken from reference TRBV9 and TRBJ2-6, reads DSGVTQTPKHLITATGQRVTLRCSPRSGDLSVYWYQQSLDQGLQFLIQYYNGEERAKGNILERFSAQQFPDLHSELNLSSLELGDSALYFCASRDQPSGANVLTFGAGSRLTVL.

V and J are TRBV7-9 and TRBJ1-5; 10 bases agree with TRBD1. Germline lookup yields CDR1 SEHNR and CDR2 FQNEAQ (reference sequence). The CDR3 consists of 15 residues. The trim removed 5 bases at V and 7 bases at J, leaving 8 bases unmatched. The CDR3 DNA sequence: TGTGCCAGCAGCCCGGGGACAGGGGTTGGGCAGCCCCAGCATTTT. The encoded protein is CASSPGTGVGQPQHF.

This clonotype was counted a few times. This chain connects TRBV29-1 to TRBJ2-2, with D perhaps matching TRBD2 (5 bases). V was trimmed by 3 bases and J by 4 bases, leaving 12 bases between them. The CDR3 length is 14 residues. The germline V gene has CDR1 SQVTM and CDR2 ANQGSEA. DNA for the CDR3: TGCAGCGTTGAGGTCAGGCGGGTCACCGGGGAGCTGTTTTTT. Its protein is CSVEVRRVTGELFF.

This sequence joins TRBV6-1 and TRBJ1-1; D is unclear. V lost 6 bases to trimming and J lost 4 bases, with 12 bases between them. Germline V lookup: CDR1 MNHNS, CDR2 SASEGT. The CDR3 spans 13 residues. The CDR3 loop is CASRDGPSTEAFF. CDR3 nucleotide sequence: TGTGCCAGCAGGGACGGACCCAGCACTGAAGCTTTCTTT.

V is TRBV6-2 or TRBV6-3 and J is TRBJ1-4; maybe TRBD1 (6 bases). CDR1 and CDR2 (germline): MNHEY, SVGEGT. The CDR3 consists of 14 residues. Trimming removed 9 bases at V and 5 bases at J, with 16 bases between. The CDR3 coding sequence is TGTGCCAGGAGTCTACAGGGACACAATGAAAAACTGTTTTTT. This translates into CARSLQGHNEKLFF.

About this clonotype: This may come from a read error, since a much larger clone is one base off. This rearrangement joins TRBV11-2 to TRBJ2-5, with D maybe TRBD1 (5 bases). The germline gives CDR1 SGHAT, CDR2 FQNNGV. This CDR3 contains 14 residues. The CDR3 coding sequence is TGTGCCAACAGCTTGCTTCAGGGAAAGGAGACCCAGTACTTC. Translating gives CANSLLQGKETQYF.